Presented here are 30 T cell receptor beta chains from one specimen sequenced in a study of shared clonotypes between healthy human individuals. Repertoires were generated with immunoSEQ multiplex PCR, while TCRdb's copy carries only in-frame clones and drops some. The sample has about 960,000 clones, approximately 80% seen once. The sequencing input was memory CD4+ T cells sorted from blood. Sample subset: CD45RA-negative fraction. Receptor source: a man younger than 30 in good health.

The J gene is TRBJ2-7, the V gene TRBV7-2; D unclear. The CDR3 sequence is 12 residues long. Trimming left V 5 bases short and J 4 bases short, with 9 bases between. Germline V lookup: CDR1 SGHTA, CDR2 FQGNSA. The CDR3 spells CASSVEFYEQYF. The CDR3, as DNA: TGTGCCAGCAGCGTGGAGTTTTACGAGCAGTACTTC.

V is TRBV19 and J is TRBJ1-5, with D possibly matching TRBD1 (6 bases). Trimming removed 5 bases from V and 3 bases from J, with 17 bases in between. Per the germline V gene, CDR1 is LNHDA and CDR2 is SQIVND (reference sequence). The CDR3 runs to 16 residues. The CDR3 bases are TGTGCCAGTAGTCCCCCGGTTAGGGGGTACAATCAGCCCCAGCATTTT. It encodes CASSPPVRGYNQPQHF.

V is TRBV30 and J is TRBJ1-2, with 7 nucleotides matching TRBD1. With 6 bases clipped from V and 4 bases from J, the junction kept 11 bases outside the gene matches. The CDR3 consists of 14 residues. The V gene's germline CDR1 is GTSNPN and CDR2 SVGIG (reference sequence). The CDR3 loop reads CACPAGGDSYGYTF. CDR3 coding DNA: TGTGCCTGTCCTGCGGGGGGGGACAGCTATGGCTACACCTTC. The full variable domain, in which reference TRBV30 and TRBJ1-2 provide the parts outside the CDR3, is SQTIHQWPATLVQPVGSPLSLECTVEGTSNPNLYWYRQAAGRGLQLLFYSVGIGQISSEVPQNLSASRPQDRQFILSSKKLLLSDSGFYLCACPAGGDSYGYTFGSGTRLTVV.

The CDR3 loop reads CASSLYRDNEDSPLHF. As DNA, the CDR3 is TGTGCCAGCAGCCTTTACCGGGACAATGAGGATTCACCCCTCCACTTT. The chain combines TRBV5-6 with TRBJ1-6; a weak D match, TRBD1 (6 bases). CDR1 and CDR2 (germline): SGHDT, YYEEEE. The CDR3 totals 16 residues. V was trimmed by 4 bases and J by 8 bases, leaving 19 bases between them.

The chain employs TRBV19 and TRBJ1-5, with 7 bases identical to TRBD1. V was clipped by 1 base and J by 2 bases; unmatched bases: 5. The CDR3 is 16 residues long. Looked up from germline, CDR1 is LNHDA and CDR2 is SQIVND (reference sequence). CDR3 coding DNA: TGTGCCAGTAGTATAGTGACAGGGCGAGGCAATCAGCCCCAGCATTTT. It translates to CASSIVTGRGNQPQHF.

This chain uses TRBV29-1 with TRBJ2-2, with D perhaps matching TRBD2 (6 bases). Trimming took 0 bases from V and 5 from J, leaving 10 bases between them. This CDR3 is built from 14 residues. Germline CDR1 reads SQVTM; CDR2 reads ANQGSEA. CDR3 DNA sequence: TGCAGCGTTGAAGATCTGGGGGGAACCGGGGAGCTGTTTTTT. Amino acids: CSVEDLGGTGELFF.

The V gene is TRBV2, the J gene TRBJ2-1; 13 bases fit TRBD2. The ends lost 6 bases at V and 5 bases at J; junction bases unmatched: 4. The CDR3 has 15 amino acids. Germline CDR1 is SNHLY and CDR2 is FYNNEI. This CDR3 reads CASRAGTSGNNEQFF. CDR3 DNA sequence: TGTGCCAGCAGGGCGGGGACTAGCGGGAACAATGAGCAGTTCTTC.

The genes are TRBV30 and TRBJ2-5, with 12 bases identical to TRBD2. Germline assignment: CDR1 GTSNPN and CDR2 SVGIG (reference sequence). The J segment lost 7 bases and the V segment lost 2 bases, leaving 11 bases of the junction unmatched. The CDR3 runs to 16 residues. Here the CDR3 DNA reads TGTGCCTGGAGTTCAGAGGCTAGCGGGGGGGCCGGGACCCAGTACTTC. Translated, it gives CAWSSEASGGAGTQYF.

The J gene is TRBJ2-5, the V gene TRBV6-1, with a weak D call TRBD1 (6 bases). CDR1 and CDR2 (germline): MNHNS, SASEGT. The CDR3 spans 13 residues. Trimming removed 7 bases from V and 5 bases from J, with 14 bases in between. The CDR3 DNA is TGTGCCAGCAACCTAGACAGGTCGGAGACCCAGTACTTC. It encodes CASNLDRSETQYF.

CDR3: CASSAQQGPYNEQFF. CDR3 in DNA: TGTGCCAGCAGCGCCCAACAGGGGCCATACAATGAGCAGTTCTTC. V usage is TRBV9 and J usage is TRBJ2-1; 7 bases fit TRBD1. This CDR3 is 15 amino acids long. V gave up 3 bases and J gave up 4 bases; unmatched junction bases: 7. The germline gives CDR1 SGDLS, CDR2 YYNGEE.

This clone has just one count. The rearrangement uses TRBV30 and TRBJ1-3; 7 nucleotides align to TRBD1. Germline CDR1 GTSNPN, CDR2 SVGIG (reference sequence). The CDR3 runs to 12 residues. V shed 0 bases and J 9 bases; nucleotides not matched to a gene: 2. As DNA, the CDR3 is TGTGCCTGGAGTGTCACAGGGGCCACCATATATTTT. This encodes CAWSVTGATIYF.

The rearrangement joins TRBV7-9 to TRBJ2-7; TRBD2 is a possible D gene (6 bases). The CDR3 runs to 14 residues. The V end lost 1 base, the J end lost 3 bases, and 10 bases lay between the germline ends. Per germline, CDR1 SEHNR and CDR2 FQNEAQ (reference sequence). CDR3 sequence (DNA): TGTGCCAGCAGCTTAGAGTCCGGGGGCTACGAGCAGTACTTC. This encodes CASSLESGGYEQYF. The full variable domain, in which reference TRBV7-9 and TRBJ2-7 provide the parts outside the CDR3, is DTGVSQNPRHKITKRGQNVTFRCDPISEHNRLYWYRQTLGQGPEFLTYFQNEAQLEKSRLLSDRFSAERPKGSFSTLEIQRTEQGDSAMYLCASSLESGGYEQYFGPGTRLTVT.

The rearrangement links TRBV7-9 to TRBJ2-5, with TRBD1 as a possible D gene (5 bases). Germline values: CDR1 SEHNR, CDR2 FQNEAQ (reference sequence). The CDR3 loop spans 11 amino acids. The CDR3 DNA follows: TGTGTGCTGGAAAAGGGGGAGACCCAGTACTTC. Its translation is CVLEKGETQYF.

Only one count was recorded for this clone. DNA for the CDR3: TGTGCCAGCAGGAACGCTGGGCCAGGGATCAACGAGCAGTACTTC. It encodes CASRNAGPGINEQYF. This rearrangement joins TRBV28 to TRBJ2-7; TRBD1 might be the D (5 bases). The CDR3 loop spans 15 amino acids. Germline V gene sequence: CDR1 MDHEN, CDR2 SYDVKM. V lost 6 bases and J lost 5, with 20 bases in between. Filled out from reference TRBV28 and TRBJ2-7, the complete variable domain reads DVKVTQSSRYLVKRTGEKVFLECVQDMDHENMFWYRQDPGLGLRLIYFSYDVKMKEKGDIPEGYSVSREKKERFSLILESASTNQTSMYLCASRNAGPGINEQYFGPGTRLTVT.

The chain employs TRBV19 and TRBJ1-4, with 7 bases fitting TRBD1. V lost 7 bases, J lost 7 bases, and 12 bases stayed unmatched. The CDR3 runs 15 residues. Germline lookup yields CDR1 LNHDA and CDR2 SQIVND (reference sequence). DNA for the CDR3: TGTGCCAGTACGGTCCGGGGGACAGCTAGTGAAAAACTGTTTTTT. Its translation: CASTVRGTASEKLFF.

This chain uses TRBV18 with TRBJ2-7, with D perhaps matching TRBD1 (6 bases). This CDR3 spans 14 amino acids. Between the trimmed V and J ends, which lost 5 bases and 2 bases, there was a span of 13 bases. The germline CDR1 and CDR2 sequences are KGHSH and LQKENI. This CDR3 reads CASSSRQDTYEQYF. The CDR3, as DNA: TGTGCCAGCTCATCCCGACAGGACACCTACGAGCAGTACTTC.

A few counts support this clone. V is TRBV6-1 and J is TRBJ1-1; 7 bases are shared with TRBD1. The CDR3 runs 15 residues. V shed 7 bases and J 4 bases; nucleotides not matched to a gene: 12. CDR1 and CDR2 from the germline V gene are MNHNS and SASEGT. The CDR3 DNA reads TGTGCCAGCACCCCCAGACAGGGAGTGGGCACTGAAGCTTTCTTT. Protein: CASTPRQGVGTEAFF.

J is TRBJ2-2 and V is TRBV11-2; TRBD2 matches 8 bases. In germline, CDR1 is SGHAT, CDR2 FQNNGV. V dropped 1 base and J dropped 6; count of bases not matched to a gene: 1. The CDR3 has 14 residues. The DNA of the CDR3 is TGTGCCAGCAGCTTAGTTAGCGGGGCCGGGGAGCTGTTTTTT. Translated, it gives CASSLVSGAGELFF.

This clone was found a few times. The chain couples TRBV7-2 to TRBJ1-1, with D unresolved. The CDR3 is 17 amino acids. V dropped 1 base and J dropped 1 base, with 16 bases sitting between them. Germline CDR1 SGHTA, CDR2 FQGNSA. CDR3 nucleotide sequence: TGTGCCAGCAGCTTAGGAGCCTTTGTTGGGGAGAACACTGAAGCTTTCTTT. This encodes CASSLGAFVGENTEAFF.

This chain links TRBV6-1 with TRBJ1-5; perhaps TRBD1 as D (6 bases). Between the trimmed V and J ends, which lost 2 bases and 6 bases, there was a span of 8 bases. Per the germline V gene, CDR1 is MNHNS and CDR2 is SASEGT. The CDR3 is made up of 13 amino acids. The CDR3 loop reads CASSEQGGQPQHF. Here the CDR3 DNA reads TGTGCCAGCAGTGAACAAGGGGGTCAGCCCCAGCATTTT.

The chain links TRBV28 to TRBJ2-1; 10 bases are a match to TRBD2. This CDR3 contains 16 residues. V shed 3 bases and J 7 bases; nucleotides not matched to a gene: 9. Germline CDR1 and CDR2: MDHEN and SYDVKM. DNA for the CDR3: TGTGCCAGCAGTTTGGGTCGGACTAGCGGTTTTAATGAGCAGTTCTTC. Translation gives CASSLGRTSGFNEQFF.

This clone was seen more than once but under ten times. The CDR3: CSVSGLLGEQYF. The DNA for the CDR3 is TGCAGCGTCTCGGGACTCCTAGGCGAGCAGTACTTC. V gene TRBV29-1 combines with J gene TRBJ2-7; TRBD2 is a possible D gene (6 bases). CDR1 and CDR2 from the germline V gene are SQVTM and ANQGSEA. V was clipped by 6 bases and J by 6 bases, with 15 bases between them. CDR3 size: 12 residues.

This clone was detected only a few times. The chain uses TRBV15 and TRBJ1-1, with D hard to call. CDR1 and CDR2 from the germline V gene are LNHNV and YYDKDF (reference sequence). The CDR3 has 13 residues. Trimming took 3 bases from V and 6 from J, leaving 11 bases between them. The CDR3 region is CATSSSHGAEAFF. For the CDR3, the DNA is TGTGCCACCAGCAGTTCCCACGGGGCTGAAGCTTTCTTT.

This chain joins TRBV6-4 and TRBJ2-4; no clear D gene. This CDR3 is built from 13 residues. Germline V gene sequence: CDR1 MRHNA, CDR2 SNTAGT. The germline V and J ends were trimmed by 6 bases and 9 bases, with 15 bases remaining between them. In nucleotides, the CDR3 is TGTGCCAGCAGCCCGGACCAGAAGGGCATTCAGTACTTC. As protein: CASSPDQKGIQYF.

The chain carries TRBV6-5 and TRBJ1-3, with D uncertain. Germline-derived CDR1 and CDR2 are MNHEY and SVGAGI. This CDR3 spans 13 amino acids. The V end was cut by 7 bases, the J end by 4 bases, with 11 bases between. The CDR3 protein is CASTIGPGNTIYF. CDR3 nucleotides: TGTGCCAGCACCATCGGACCAGGAAACACCATATATTTT.

The genes are TRBV2 and TRBJ1-1, with no clear D. This CDR3 comprises 14 residues. Between the trimmed V and J ends, which lost 7 bases and 3 bases, there was a span of 15 bases. From germline, CDR1 is SNHLY and CDR2 FYNNEI. DNA for the CDR3: TGTGCCAGCAAGATATCCCTATCGTACACTGAAGCTTTCTTT. This encodes CASKISLSYTEAFF. The complete variable domain, with remaining parts taken from reference TRBV2 and TRBJ1-1, reads EPEVTQTPSHQVTQMGQEVILRCVPISNHLYFYWYRQILGQKVEFLVSFYNNEISEKSEIFDDQFSVERPDGSNFTLKIRSTKLEDSAMYFCASKISLSYTEAFFGQGTRLTVV.

V usage is TRBV10-3 and J usage is TRBJ2-1, with TRBD2 identical over 9 bases. CDR3 length: 12 residues. With V trimmed by 2 bases and J by 14 bases, 4 bases remained unmatched. Germline V gives CDR1 ENHRY, CDR2 SYGVKD. In nucleotides, the CDR3 is TGTGCCATCAGTGAGCCCGGGACTAGCAAGTTCTTC. Translating it yields CAISEPGTSKFF.

V usage is TRBV2 and J usage is TRBJ2-5; either TRBD1 or TRBD2 may supply D (6 bases each). The germline V gene encodes CDR1 SNHLY and CDR2 FYNNEI. The CDR3 totals 14 residues. Trimming took 4 bases from V and 4 from J, leaving 13 bases between them. The CDR3 sequence is CASSGSRGAETQYF. CDR3 DNA: TGTGCCAGCAGTGGAAGTAGGGGGGCAGAGACCCAGTACTTC.

V gene TRBV7-3 combines with J gene TRBJ2-3; D gene ambiguous. Trimming took off 4 bases at V and 1 base at J, with 6 bases between the two ends. CDR1 is SGHTA, CDR2 FQGTGA, per germline. This CDR3 has 13 residues. The chain's CDR3 is CASSYTRTDTQYF. As DNA, the CDR3 is TGTGCCAGCAGCTATACCCGCACAGATACGCAGTATTTT.

The CDR3 reads CASSLGVKGNTGELFF. The CDR3 DNA reads TGTGCCAGTAGTCTCGGGGTGAAAGGGAACACCGGGGAGCTGTTTTTT. The rearrangement links TRBV19 to TRBJ2-2, with D possibly TRBD2 on 5 matching bases. The CDR3 is 16 amino acids. The germline V gene has CDR1 LNHDA and CDR2 SQIVND (reference sequence). The ends were cut back, 5 bases at V and 1 base at J, with 14 bases in the middle.